Each of the 22 T cell receptor beta chains below was sequenced from the same sample in a study of blood T cell repertoires in COVID-19. TCRdb keeps only in-frame clones here, not all; method: immunoSEQ multiplex PCR. This table holds around 400,000 clones, about 89% found once. The sequencing sample was made of peripheral blood. Receptors originate from a woman aged 55-70 years with COVID-19, enrolled during active disease.

The chain's CDR3 is CSASGGTGNQPQHF. Here the CDR3 DNA reads TGCAGCGCATCAGGCGGGACCGGGAATCAGCCCCAGCATTTT. The chain is built from TRBV29-1 and TRBJ1-5; D might be TRBD1 (5 bases). CDR3 length: 14 amino acids. Per germline, CDR1 SQVTM and CDR2 ANQGSEA. Trimming took 7 bases from V and 4 from J, leaving 17 bases between them.

The genes are TRBV28 and TRBJ2-1; TRBD1 might be the D (5 bases). CDR3 length equals 12 residues. The V gene's germline CDR1 is MDHEN and CDR2 SYDVKM. V gave up 5 bases and J gave up 9 bases, with 11 bases separating them. The CDR3: CASSLRTGEQFF. CDR3 in DNA: TGTGCCAGCAGTCTCCGCACAGGTGAGCAGTTCTTC.

The gene calls are TRBV7-9 and TRBJ1-1; D remains ambiguous. Per the germline V gene, CDR1 is SEHNR and CDR2 is FQNEAQ (reference sequence). V gave up 5 bases and J gave up 1 base, with 5 bases separating them. This CDR3 is 12 amino acids long. The CDR3 loop reads CASSPWNTEAFF. The CDR3 DNA reads as TGTGCCAGCAGCCCTTGGAACACTGAAGCTTTCTTT.

V gene TRBV3-1 (or the pseudogene TRBV3-2) combines with J gene TRBJ1-3; unclear D gene. This CDR3 is 14 amino acids long. Per the germline V gene, CDR1 is LGHDT and CDR2 is YNNKEL (reference sequence). Trimming took off 4 bases at V and 0 bases at J, with 7 bases between the two ends. DNA of the CDR3: TGTGCCAGCAGCCCCGAGAGCTCTGGAAACACCATATATTTT. Protein: CASSPESSGNTIYF.

This clone was detected only a few times. The chain is built from TRBV28 and TRBJ1-4; no firm D call. This CDR3 is built from 17 residues. V lost 7 bases to trimming and J lost 6 bases, with 24 bases between them. The germline V gene has CDR1 MDHEN and CDR2 SYDVKM. Here the CDR3 DNA reads TGTGCCAGCACTACCCCTAGAGCGACCGGCGAAGATGAAAAACTGTTTTTT. Protein product: CASTTPRATGEDEKLFF. The full variable domain, with the rest looked up from reference TRBV28 and TRBJ1-4, is DVKVTQSSRYLVKRTGEKVFLECVQDMDHENMFWYRQDPGLGLRLIYFSYDVKMKEKGDIPEGYSVSREKKERFSLILESASTNQTSMYLCASTTPRATGEDEKLFFGSGTQLSVL.

The chain combines TRBV19 with TRBJ2-5, with 8 bases matching TRBD1. CDR1 and CDR2 from the germline V gene are LNHDA and SQIVND (reference sequence). The J segment lost 3 bases and the V segment lost 8 bases, leaving 8 bases of the junction unmatched. The CDR3 extends over 14 amino acids. This CDR3 is CASGDRSLEETQYF. As DNA, the CDR3 is TGTGCCAGTGGGGACAGGTCCTTAGAAGAGACCCAGTACTTC.

The chain is built from TRBV12-5 and TRBJ1-1; D unresolved. The CDR3 is 13 residues long. Germline CDR1 and CDR2: LGHNT and FRNRAP. The ends were cut back, 1 base at V and 1 base at J, with 4 bases in the middle. In nucleotides, the CDR3 is TGTGCTAGTGGTTTGGACGGGAACACTGAAGCTTTCTTT. Residues: CASGLDGNTEAFF.

V gene TRBV4-2 combines with J gene TRBJ2-3; perhaps TRBD1 as D (5 bases). The CDR3 totals 17 residues. The germline V and J ends were trimmed by 0 bases and 2 bases, with 15 bases remaining between them. Germline-derived CDR1 and CDR2 are LGHNA and YNFKEQ. The CDR3, as DNA: TGTGCCAGCAGCCAAGACAGTTTAGTGGGGCTCACAGATACGCAGTATTTT. This sequence encodes CASSQDSLVGLTDTQYF.

The chain has TRBV6-5 and TRBJ2-3; 10 positions match TRBD2. J was trimmed by 5 bases and V by 11 bases; bases with no gene match: 10. Germline V gene data show CDR1 as MNHEY and CDR2 as SVGAGI. The CDR3 consists of 14 residues. In DNA, the CDR3 is TGTGCCGGGGTAGCGGGGGGACTTGGAGATACGCAGTATTTT. This gives the protein CAGVAGGLGDTQYF.

The chain joins TRBV9 to TRBJ1-4; 9 bases are shared with TRBD1. This CDR3 is 16 amino acids long. Trimming took 7 bases from V and 5 from J; bases not matched to a gene: 12. Germline CDR1 SGDLS, CDR2 YYNGEE. CDR3 region: CASSVIAGTGNEKLFF. The CDR3 region has the DNA TGTGCCAGCTCCGTTATAGCCGGGACAGGGAATGAAAAACTGTTTTTT.

There are a few counts of this clone. Here the CDR3 DNA reads TGTGCCAGCAGTCTGCAGGGATCGCGCGGCTACACCTTC. Amino acid sequence: CASSLQGSRGYTF. The V call is TRBV6-5, the J call TRBJ1-2, with D perhaps TRBD1 (5 bases). V was pared by 5 bases and J by 8 bases, with 15 bases between. The germline V gene encodes CDR1 MNHEY and CDR2 SVGAGI. CDR3 length: 13 amino acids.

The chain employs TRBV28 and TRBJ2-4; D gene ambiguous. Germline CDR1 reads MDHEN; CDR2 reads SYDVKM. This CDR3 comprises 15 residues. V lost 5 bases and J 2 bases, leaving 13 bases between the germline ends. CDR3 bases: TGTGCCAGCAGTCCCTATACAGACCCCAAAAACATTCAGTACTTC. Translated, it gives CASSPYTDPKNIQYF.

The rearrangement joins TRBV7-9 to TRBJ2-3, with 7 bases that match TRBD1. The germline CDR1 and CDR2 sequences are SEHNR and FQNEAQ (reference sequence). This CDR3 is built from 14 residues. The J segment lost 3 bases and the V segment lost 5 bases, leaving 5 bases of the junction unmatched. The CDR3 spells CASSQDRVTDTQYF. CDR3 DNA sequence: TGTGCCAGCAGCCAAGACAGGGTAACAGATACGCAGTATTTT.

This chain connects TRBV6-6 to TRBJ1-1, with D unclear. The CDR3 loop spans 15 amino acids. With 2 bases removed from V and 4 bases from J, the gap between germline ends came to 14 bases. Germline V CDR1 and CDR2: MNHNY, SVGAGI (reference sequence). CDR3 sequence (DNA): TGTGCCAGCAGTTACGAAGAGGGATTGGGCACTGAAGCTTTCTTT. Protein product: CASSYEEGLGTEAFF.

This clone came up a few times. The chain joins TRBV7-2 to TRBJ2-5; 12 positions match TRBD2. Looked up from germline, CDR1 is SGHTA and CDR2 is FQGNSA. With V trimmed by 7 bases and J by 5 bases, 14 bases remained unmatched. The CDR3 is 17 amino acids. The CDR3 protein is CASTGEVLAGGAETQYF. Here the CDR3 DNA reads TGTGCCAGCACGGGGGAGGTACTAGCGGGGGGCGCGGAGACCCAGTACTTC.

CDR3 DNA: TGTGCCAGTAGTATAGATCAAAGACAGGTTGGGAGTGGTGGCTACACCTTC. This translates into CASSIDQRQVGSGGYTF. This chain joins TRBV19 and TRBJ1-2, with a tentative D call TRBD1 (6 bases). Germline V gene data show CDR1 as LNHDA and CDR2 as SQIVND (reference sequence). V lost 0 bases and J 7 bases, leaving 21 bases between the germline ends. The CDR3 consists of 17 residues.

V and J are TRBV5-8 and TRBJ2-2; 9 bases map to TRBD1. The germline V gene encodes CDR1 SGHTS and CDR2 YDEGEE. V trimming: 4 bases; J trimming: 3 bases; junction bases outside the gene matches: 7. The CDR3 totals 16 residues. CDR3 in amino acids: CASSLGQGRDTGELFF. In DNA, the CDR3 is TGTGCCAGCAGCCTGGGACAGGGACGGGACACCGGGGAGCTGTTTTTT.

The chain recombines TRBV5-1 with TRBJ1-1; D unclear. Trimming removed 0 bases from V and 4 bases from J, with 7 bases in between. The germline gives CDR1 SGHRS, CDR2 YFSETQ. CDR3 size: 13 residues. In nucleotides, the CDR3 is TGCGCCAGCAGCTTGGGATACGGCACTGAAGCTTTCTTT. This gives the protein CASSLGYGTEAFF. The variable domain in full, with the rest retrieved from reference TRBV5-1 and TRBJ1-1, is KAGVTQTPRYLIKTRGQQVTLSCSPISGHRSVSWYQQTPGQGLQFLFEYFSETQRNKGNFPGRFSGRQFSNSRSEMNVSTLELGDSALYLCASSLGYGTEAFFGQGTRLTVV.

V gene TRBV3-1 (or the pseudogene TRBV3-2) combines with J gene TRBJ2-5; the D is unclear. CDR1 is LGHDT, CDR2 YNNKEL, per germline (reference sequence). This CDR3 spans 13 amino acids. The V end was cut by 1 base, the J end by 5 bases, with 8 bases between. The CDR3, as DNA: TGTGCCAGCAGCCAAGCTATACGGGAGACCCAGTACTTC. Encoded protein: CASSQAIRETQYF.

The V and J genes are TRBV28 and TRBJ2-1; D unclear. Germline V gene sequence: CDR1 MDHEN, CDR2 SYDVKM. The CDR3 contains 14 residues. Trimming left V 6 bases short and J 5 bases short, with 14 bases between. In DNA, the CDR3 is TGTGCCAGCAGCCATCCCTTCCCAGACAATGAGCAGTTCTTC. Residues: CASSHPFPDNEQFF.

The rearrangement uses TRBV4-2 and TRBJ2-2; TRBD2 agrees at 11 bases. The CDR3 runs to 18 residues. J gave up 5 bases and V 0 bases, and 8 bases lay outside the gene matches. CDR1 is LGHNA and CDR2 is YNFKEQ in the germline V gene. CDR3 sequence reads: CASSQEGGLAGSTGELFF. The CDR3 coding sequence is TGTGCCAGCAGCCAAGAGGGAGGACTAGCGGGTTCGACCGGGGAGCTGTTTTTT.

A few counts support this clone. The gene calls are TRBV7-9 and TRBJ2-7; 11 bases line up with TRBD2. Germline V gene lookup returns CDR1 SEHNR and CDR2 FQNEAQ (reference sequence). V lost 4 bases to trimming and J lost 4 bases; unmatched junction nucleotides: 3. The CDR3 covers 14 residues. The CDR3 DNA reads as TGTGCCAGCAGCTCACTAGCGGGGGAGTACGAGCAGTACTTC. As protein: CASSSLAGEYEQYF.